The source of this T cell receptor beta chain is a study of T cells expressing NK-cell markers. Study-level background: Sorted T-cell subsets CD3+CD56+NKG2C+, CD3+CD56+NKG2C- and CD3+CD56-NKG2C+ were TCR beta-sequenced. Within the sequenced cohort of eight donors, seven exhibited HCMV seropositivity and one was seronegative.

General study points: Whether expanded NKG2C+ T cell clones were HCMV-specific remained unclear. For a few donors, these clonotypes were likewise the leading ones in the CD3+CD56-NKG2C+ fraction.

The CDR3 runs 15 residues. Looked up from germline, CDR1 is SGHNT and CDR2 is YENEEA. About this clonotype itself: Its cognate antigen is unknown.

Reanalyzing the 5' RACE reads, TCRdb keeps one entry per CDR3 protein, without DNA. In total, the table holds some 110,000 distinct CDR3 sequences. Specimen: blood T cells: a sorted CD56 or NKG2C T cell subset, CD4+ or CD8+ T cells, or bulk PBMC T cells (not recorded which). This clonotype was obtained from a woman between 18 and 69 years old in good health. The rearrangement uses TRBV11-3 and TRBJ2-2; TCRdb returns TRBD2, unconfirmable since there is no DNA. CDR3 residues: CASSVDRASTGELFF.